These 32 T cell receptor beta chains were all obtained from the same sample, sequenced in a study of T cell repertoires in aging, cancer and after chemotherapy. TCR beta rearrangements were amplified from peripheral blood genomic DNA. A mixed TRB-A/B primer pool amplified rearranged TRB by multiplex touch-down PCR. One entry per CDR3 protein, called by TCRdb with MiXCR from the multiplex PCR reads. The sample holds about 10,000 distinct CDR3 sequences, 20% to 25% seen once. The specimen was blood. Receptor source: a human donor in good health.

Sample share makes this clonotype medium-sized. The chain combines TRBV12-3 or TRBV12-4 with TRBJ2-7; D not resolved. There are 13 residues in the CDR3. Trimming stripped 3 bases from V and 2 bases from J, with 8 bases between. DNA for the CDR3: TGTGCCAGCAGTTTTGGCCGTACCTACGAGCAGTACTTC. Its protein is CASSFGRTYEQYF.

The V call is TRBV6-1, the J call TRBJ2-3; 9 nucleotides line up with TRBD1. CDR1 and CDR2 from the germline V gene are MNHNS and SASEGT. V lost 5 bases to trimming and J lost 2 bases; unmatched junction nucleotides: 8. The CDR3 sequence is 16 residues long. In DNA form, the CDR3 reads TGTGCCAGCAGTTATACAGGGGGCTTTTTCACAGATACGCAGTATTTT. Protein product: CASSYTGGFFTDTQYF.

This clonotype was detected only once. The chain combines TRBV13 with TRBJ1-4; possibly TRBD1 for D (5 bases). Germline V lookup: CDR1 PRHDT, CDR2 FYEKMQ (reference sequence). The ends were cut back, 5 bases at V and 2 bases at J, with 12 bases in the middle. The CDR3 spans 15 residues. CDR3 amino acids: CASSPSGETNEKLFF. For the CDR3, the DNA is TGTGCCAGCAGCCCCTCGGGGGAGACTAATGAAAAACTGTTTTTT.

The CDR3 here is CASSDSPGIDEQFF. The CDR3 DNA is TGTGCCAGCAGTGACTCTCCGGGGATCGATGAGCAGTTCTTC. The chain uses TRBV6-4 and TRBJ2-1; D possibly corresponds to TRBD2 (5 bases). This CDR3 is 14 amino acids long. The V and J ends lost 0 bases and 8 bases respectively, with 11 bases between them. The germline V gene encodes CDR1 MRHNA and CDR2 SNTAGT.

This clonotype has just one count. CDR3 in DNA: TGTGCCAGCAGGCCTTGGCAGGGGAGTGAGCAGTTCTTC. It translates to CASRPWQGSEQFF. The V and J genes are TRBV6-5 and TRBJ2-1; maybe TRBD1 (6 bases). CDR3 length: 13 amino acids. Trimming stripped 6 bases from V and 9 bases from J, with 15 bases between. The germline V gene has CDR1 MNHEY and CDR2 SVGAGI.

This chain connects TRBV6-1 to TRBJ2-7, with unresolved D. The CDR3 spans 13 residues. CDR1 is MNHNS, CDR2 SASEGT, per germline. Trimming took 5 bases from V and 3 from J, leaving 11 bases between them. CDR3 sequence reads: CASSYNWNYEQYF. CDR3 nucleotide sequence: TGTGCCAGCAGTTACAACTGGAACTACGAGCAGTACTTC.

The CDR3 protein is CASSLQGYQPQHF. In nucleotides, the CDR3 is TGTGCCAGCAGTTTACAGGGGTATCAGCCCCAGCATTTT. The V call is TRBV28, the J call TRBJ1-5, with D perhaps TRBD1 (6 bases). Trimming removed 2 bases from V and 5 bases from J, with 7 bases in between. Germline V gene data show CDR1 as MDHEN and CDR2 as SYDVKM. CDR3 size: 13 residues.

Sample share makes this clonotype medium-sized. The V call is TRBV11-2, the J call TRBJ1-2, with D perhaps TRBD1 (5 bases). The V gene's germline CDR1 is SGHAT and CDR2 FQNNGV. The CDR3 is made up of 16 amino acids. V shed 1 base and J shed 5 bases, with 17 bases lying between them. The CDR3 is CASSLGRGASGYGYTF. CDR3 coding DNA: TGTGCCAGCAGCTTAGGCCGGGGCGCTTCCGGTTATGGCTACACCTTC.

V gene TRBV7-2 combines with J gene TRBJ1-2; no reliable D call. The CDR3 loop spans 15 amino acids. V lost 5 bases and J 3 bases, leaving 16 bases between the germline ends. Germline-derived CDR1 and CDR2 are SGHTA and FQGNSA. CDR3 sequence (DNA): TGTGCCAGCAGCCCACCCCTCGGGGTTGACTATGGCTACACCTTC. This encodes CASSPPLGVDYGYTF.

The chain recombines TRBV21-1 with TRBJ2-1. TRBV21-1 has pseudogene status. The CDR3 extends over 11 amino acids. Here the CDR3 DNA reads TGTGCCAGCAGGAATGACGATGAGCAGTTCTTC. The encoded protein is CASRNDDEQFF.

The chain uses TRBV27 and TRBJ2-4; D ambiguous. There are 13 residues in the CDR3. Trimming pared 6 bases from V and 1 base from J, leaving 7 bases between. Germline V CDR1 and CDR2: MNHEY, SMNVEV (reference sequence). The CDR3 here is CASSSLAKNIQYF. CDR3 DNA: TGTGCCAGCAGCTCCCTGGCCAAAAACATTCAGTACTTC.

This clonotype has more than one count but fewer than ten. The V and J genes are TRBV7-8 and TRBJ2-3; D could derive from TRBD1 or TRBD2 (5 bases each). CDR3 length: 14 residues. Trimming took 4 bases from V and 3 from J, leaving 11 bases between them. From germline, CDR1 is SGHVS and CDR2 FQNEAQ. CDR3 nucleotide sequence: TGTGCCAGCAGCTGGGGCATAGCGACAGATACGCAGTATTTT. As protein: CASSWGIATDTQYF.

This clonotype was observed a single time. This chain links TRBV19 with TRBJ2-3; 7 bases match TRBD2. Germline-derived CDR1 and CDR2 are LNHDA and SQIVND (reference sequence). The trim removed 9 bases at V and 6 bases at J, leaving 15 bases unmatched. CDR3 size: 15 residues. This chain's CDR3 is CASSQVGEGPDTQYF. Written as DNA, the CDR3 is TGTGCCAGCAGCCAAGTGGGGGAGGGCCCGGATACGCAGTATTTT.

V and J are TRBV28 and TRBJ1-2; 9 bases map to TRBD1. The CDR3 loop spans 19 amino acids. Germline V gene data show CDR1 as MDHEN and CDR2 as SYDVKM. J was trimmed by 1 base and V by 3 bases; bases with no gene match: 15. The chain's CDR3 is CASSFGPPQQGAFNYGYTF. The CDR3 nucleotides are TGTGCCAGCAGTTTCGGGCCCCCCCAACAGGGGGCGTTTAACTATGGCTACACCTTC.

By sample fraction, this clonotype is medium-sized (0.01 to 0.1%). The CDR3 sequence is CASSKGRGSYEQYF. The CDR3 nucleotides read TGTGCCAGCAGCAAGGGGCGGGGCTCCTACGAGCAGTACTTC. The J gene is TRBJ2-7, the V gene TRBV13; D may be TRBD2 (6 bases). Germline CDR1 PRHDT, CDR2 FYEKMQ (reference sequence). Trimming stripped 5 bases from V and 0 bases from J, with 11 bases between. The CDR3 has 14 residues.

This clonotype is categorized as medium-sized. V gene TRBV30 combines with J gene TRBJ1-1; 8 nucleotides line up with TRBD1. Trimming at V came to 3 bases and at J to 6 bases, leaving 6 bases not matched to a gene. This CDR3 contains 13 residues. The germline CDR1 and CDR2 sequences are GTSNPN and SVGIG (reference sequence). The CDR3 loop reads CAWRLQGDPEAFF. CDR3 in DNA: TGTGCCTGGAGATTACAGGGGGATCCTGAAGCTTTCTTT.

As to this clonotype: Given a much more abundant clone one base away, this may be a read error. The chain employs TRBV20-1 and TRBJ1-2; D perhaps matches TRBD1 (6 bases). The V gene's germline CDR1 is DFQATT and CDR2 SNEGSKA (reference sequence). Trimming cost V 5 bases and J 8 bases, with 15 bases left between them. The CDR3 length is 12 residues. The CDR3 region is CSAGTTGTGYTF. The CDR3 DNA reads TGCAGTGCTGGGACGACAGGAACAGGCTACACCTTC.

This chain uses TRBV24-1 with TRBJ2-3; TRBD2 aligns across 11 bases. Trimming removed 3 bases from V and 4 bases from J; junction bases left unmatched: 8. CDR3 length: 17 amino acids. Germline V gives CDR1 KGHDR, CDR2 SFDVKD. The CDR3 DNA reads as TGTGCCACCAGTGATCCGTTAGCGGGAGGGCCTGCAGATACGCAGTATTTT. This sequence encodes CATSDPLAGGPADTQYF.

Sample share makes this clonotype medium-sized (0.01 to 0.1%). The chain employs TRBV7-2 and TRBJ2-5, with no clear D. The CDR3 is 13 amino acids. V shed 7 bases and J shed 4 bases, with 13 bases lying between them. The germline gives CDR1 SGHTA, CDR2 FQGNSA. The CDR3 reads CASTVWVRETQYF. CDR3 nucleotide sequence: TGTGCCAGCACCGTCTGGGTCAGAGAGACCCAGTACTTC.

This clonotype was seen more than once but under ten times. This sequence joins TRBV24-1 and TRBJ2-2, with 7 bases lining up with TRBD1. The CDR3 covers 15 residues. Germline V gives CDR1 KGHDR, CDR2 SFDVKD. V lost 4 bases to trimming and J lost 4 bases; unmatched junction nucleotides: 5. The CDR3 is CATSDPGQTTGELFF. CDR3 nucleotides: TGTGCCACCAGTGACCCGGGACAGACCACCGGGGAGCTGTTTTTT.

The CDR3 here is CASSSLGRAKETQYF. The CDR3 bases are TGTGCCAGCAGCTCCCTCGGGAGGGCCAAAGAAACGCAGTATTTT. The chain links TRBV7-3 to TRBJ2-5, with 8 bases fitting TRBD2. The assigned J gene may be wrong: the sequence end matches TRBJ2-3 better. In germline, CDR1 is SGHTA, CDR2 FQGTGA. This CDR3 comprises 15 residues.

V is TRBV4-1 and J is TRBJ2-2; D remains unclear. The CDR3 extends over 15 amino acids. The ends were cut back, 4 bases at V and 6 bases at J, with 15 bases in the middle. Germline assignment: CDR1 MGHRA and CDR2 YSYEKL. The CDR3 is CASSPPPGIPGELFF. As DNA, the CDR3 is TGCGCCAGCAGCCCACCTCCAGGAATACCCGGGGAGCTGTTTTTT.

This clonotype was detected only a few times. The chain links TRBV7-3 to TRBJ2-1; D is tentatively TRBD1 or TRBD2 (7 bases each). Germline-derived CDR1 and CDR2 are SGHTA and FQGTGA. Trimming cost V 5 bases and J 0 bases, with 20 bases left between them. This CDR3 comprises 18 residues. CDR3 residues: CASSPGLGGPSSYNEQFF. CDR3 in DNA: TGTGCCAGCAGCCCCGGACTAGGGGGCCCGAGCTCCTACAATGAGCAGTTCTTC.

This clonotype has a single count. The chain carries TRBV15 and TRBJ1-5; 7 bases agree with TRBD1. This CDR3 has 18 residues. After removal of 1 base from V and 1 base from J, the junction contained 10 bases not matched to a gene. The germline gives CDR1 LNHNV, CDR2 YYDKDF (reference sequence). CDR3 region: CATSRGNDRALSNQPQHF. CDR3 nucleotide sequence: TGTGCCACCAGCAGAGGCAACGACAGGGCGCTGAGCAATCAGCCCCAGCATTTT.

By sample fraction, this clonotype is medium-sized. CDR3 in DNA: TGTGCCAGTGGGACAGGGGAGATGAGCAATCAGCCCCAGCATTTT. Its protein is CASGTGEMSNQPQHF. The chain recombines TRBV19 with TRBJ1-5; 10 bases match TRBD1. V was clipped by 8 bases and J by 1 base; unmatched bases: 5. CDR3 length equals 15 residues. The germline gives CDR1 LNHDA, CDR2 SQIVND (reference sequence).

The CDR3 here is CASSRRTGAPFYGYTF. Written as DNA, the CDR3 is TGTGCCAGCAGCAGACGGACAGGGGCCCCTTTCTATGGCTACACCTTC. This rearrangement joins TRBV21-1 to TRBJ1-2; the D call TRBD1 from the table was never checked on the DNA. TRBV21-1 is a known pseudogene. The CDR3 has 16 residues.

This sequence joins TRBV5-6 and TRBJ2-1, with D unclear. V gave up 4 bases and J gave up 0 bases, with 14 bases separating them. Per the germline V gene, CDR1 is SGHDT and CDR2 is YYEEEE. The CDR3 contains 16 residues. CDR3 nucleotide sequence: TGTGCCAGCAGCCTTGGTTCCCTCAGCTCCTACAATGAGCAGTTCTTC. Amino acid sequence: CASSLGSLSSYNEQFF. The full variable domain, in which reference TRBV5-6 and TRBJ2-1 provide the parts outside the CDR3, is DAGVTQSPTHLIKTRGQQVTLRCSPKSGHDTVSWYQQALGQGPQFIFQYYEEEERQRGNFPDRFSGHQFPNYSSELNVNALLLGDSALYLCASSLGSLSSYNEQFFGPGTRLTVL.

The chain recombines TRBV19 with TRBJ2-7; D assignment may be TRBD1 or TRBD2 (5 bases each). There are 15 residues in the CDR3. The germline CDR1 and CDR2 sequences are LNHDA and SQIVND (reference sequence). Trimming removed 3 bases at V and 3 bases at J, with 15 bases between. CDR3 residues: CASSISGTPFYEQYF. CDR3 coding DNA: TGTGCCAGTAGTATCTCAGGGACCCCATTCTACGAGCAGTACTTC.

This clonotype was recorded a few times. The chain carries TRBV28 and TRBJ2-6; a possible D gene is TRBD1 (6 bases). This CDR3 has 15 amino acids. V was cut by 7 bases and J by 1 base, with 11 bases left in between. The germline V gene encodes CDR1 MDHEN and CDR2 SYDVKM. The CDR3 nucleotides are TGTGCCAGCAACATACAGGGTTCTGGGGCCAACGTCCTGACTTTC. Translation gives CASNIQGSGANVLTF.

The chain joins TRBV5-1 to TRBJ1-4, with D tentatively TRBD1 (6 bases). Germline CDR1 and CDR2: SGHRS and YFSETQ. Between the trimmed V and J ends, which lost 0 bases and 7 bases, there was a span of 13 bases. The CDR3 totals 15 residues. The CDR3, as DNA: TGCGCCAGCAGCTTGGATGGCAGGGGAGGTGAAAAACTGTTTTTT. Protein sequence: CASSLDGRGGEKLFF.

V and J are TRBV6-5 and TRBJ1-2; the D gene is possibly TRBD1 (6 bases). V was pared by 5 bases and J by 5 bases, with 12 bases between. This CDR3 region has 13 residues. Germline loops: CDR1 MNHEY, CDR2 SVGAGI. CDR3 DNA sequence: TGTGCCAGCAGTGAAGCAACAGGGTATGGCTACACCTTC. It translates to CASSEATGYGYTF.

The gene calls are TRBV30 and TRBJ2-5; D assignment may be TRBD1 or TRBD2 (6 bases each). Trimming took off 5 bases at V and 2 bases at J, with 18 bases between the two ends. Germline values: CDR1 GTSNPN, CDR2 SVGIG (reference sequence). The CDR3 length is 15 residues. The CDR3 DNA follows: TGTGCCTGGCGCCCGGGGGCTGCTAGTCAAGAGACCCAGTACTTC. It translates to CAWRPGAASQETQYF.